Each of the 32 T cell receptor beta chains below was sequenced from the same sample in a study of T cells after posttransplantation cyclophosphamide. Clones were sequenced by immunoSEQ multiplex PCR, and TCRdb holds only the in-frame ones, with some missing. The repertoire holds roughly 25,000 clones, with roughly 82% as singletons. Sequences were obtained from PBMCs. These receptors were taken from a woman in her sixties or seventies with a blood cancer, CMV-positive, and with a related stem cell donor.

This sequence joins TRBV5-1 and TRBJ1-2; 10 positions agree with TRBD1. Germline V gives CDR1 SGHRS, CDR2 YFSETQ. Trimming took 1 base from V and 3 from J; bases not matched to a gene: 12. The CDR3 is made up of 18 amino acids. For the CDR3, the DNA is TGCGCCAGCAGCTTGCCGACAGGGGGCGATGGGTGGGACTATGGCTACACCTTC. It codes for CASSLPTGGDGWDYGYTF.

The genes are TRBV9 and TRBJ2-3; TRBD2 is a possible D gene (6 bases). CDR1 and CDR2 from the germline V gene are SGDLS and YYNGEE. This CDR3 has 16 amino acids. V was cut by 0 bases and J by 2 bases, with 13 bases left in between. The CDR3 nucleotides read TGTGCCAGCAGCGTAGCTCTAGCGACATTCACAGATACGCAGTATTTT. This codes for CASSVALATFTDTQYF.

The V call is TRBV11-2, the J call TRBJ2-7; 8 nucleotides agree with TRBD2. CDR1 and CDR2 from the germline V gene are SGHAT and FQNNGV. This CDR3 has 16 residues. V shed 7 bases and J 2 bases; nucleotides not matched to a gene: 13. The CDR3 bases are TGTGCCAGCACCTACCTCGGAGCGGGAGTGGCCTACGAGCAGTACTTC. This translates into CASTYLGAGVAYEQYF.

The chain joins TRBV19 to TRBJ2-1, with 11 nucleotides matching TRBD2. The CDR3 runs 15 residues. Germline CDR1 reads LNHDA; CDR2 reads SQIVND (reference sequence). V dropped 5 bases and J dropped 3; count of bases not matched to a gene: 3. CDR3 residues: CASSAGTSGYNEQFF. CDR3 bases: TGTGCCAGTAGTGCGGGGACTAGCGGCTACAATGAGCAGTTCTTC.

CDR3 DNA sequence: TGCGCCAGCAGCCAAGCCTACAGGGTCGGGACTGAAGCTTTCTTT. Translation gives CASSQAYRVGTEAFF. The V and J genes are TRBV4-1 and TRBJ1-1, with D possibly matching TRBD1 (6 bases). The CDR3 spans 15 residues. Germline V gene data show CDR1 as MGHRA and CDR2 as YSYEKL. V lost 1 base to trimming and J lost 5 bases, with 14 bases between them.

A word on this clone: The junction differs from germline at one of its ends, possibly a read error. The CDR3 DNA is TGTGCCAGCAGCGTAGTAGGTGACAGGGCTCAAGGGACCCAGTACTTC. This codes for CASSVVGDRAQGTQYF. The rearrangement links TRBV9 to TRBJ2-5; 7 nucleotides agree with TRBD1. The CDR3 has 16 amino acids. Germline CDR1 SGDLS, CDR2 YYNGEE.

The gene calls are TRBV27 and TRBJ1-3, with D maybe TRBD1 (5 bases). The CDR3 has 17 amino acids. V shed 5 bases and J shed 0 bases, with 17 bases lying between them. The V gene's germline CDR1 is MNHEY and CDR2 SMNVEV (reference sequence). This CDR3 reads CASSPGGNSYSGNTIYF. The CDR3 DNA reads as TGTGCCAGCAGTCCTGGGGGGAACAGTTACTCTGGAAACACCATATATTTT.

The gene calls are TRBV7-9 and TRBJ2-1; D perhaps matches TRBD2 (5 bases). V dropped 2 bases and J dropped 7 bases, with 18 bases sitting between them. The CDR3 runs 16 residues. CDR1 is SEHNR, CDR2 FQNEAQ, per germline (reference sequence). Written as DNA, the CDR3 is TGTGCCAGCAGCTTAAGAAGCGGCTCCCTAGGGAATGAGCAGTTCTTC. It codes for CASSLRSGSLGNEQFF.

Concerning this clone: The junction departs from the called germline gene at one end, perhaps through a read error. This chain joins TRBV6-5 and TRBJ2-5; D remains ambiguous. The CDR3 covers 13 residues. The germline gives CDR1 MNHEY, CDR2 SVGAGI. The DNA of the CDR3 is TGTACCAGCAGTTACTCGTGGAGAGAGACCCAGTACTTC. Translation: CTSSYSWRETQYF.

The CDR3 nucleotides are TGTGCCATCAGCGCGGGGACGGGGAATCAGCCCCAGCATTTT. Its translation is CAISAGTGNQPQHF. The rearrangement joins TRBV10-3 to TRBJ1-5; TRBD1 might be the D (5 bases). This CDR3 contains 14 residues. The germline V and J ends were trimmed by 6 bases and 4 bases, with 13 bases remaining between them. Germline V gene lookup returns CDR1 ENHRY and CDR2 SYGVKD.

The chain is built from TRBV9 and TRBJ1-1; weak D call: TRBD1 (5 bases). In germline, CDR1 is SGDLS, CDR2 YYNGEE. The CDR3 spans 13 residues. V was cut by 0 bases and J by 6 bases, with 9 bases left in between. The CDR3 nucleotides read TGTGCCAGCAGCGTAGGAGGGGAGGCTGAAGCTTTCTTT. Protein: CASSVGGEAEAFF.

CDR3 region: CAITSLTSGAQGGEQYF. The CDR3 DNA is TGTGCCATCACCTCTTTGACTAGCGGAGCTCAAGGGGGCGAGCAGTACTTC. The chain recombines TRBV10-3 with TRBJ2-7; 9 nucleotides line up with TRBD2. Trimming at V came to 7 bases and at J to 6 bases, leaving 19 bases not matched to a gene. Germline V CDR1 and CDR2: ENHRY, SYGVKD. The CDR3 consists of 17 residues.

In its sample, this clone was seen a few times. The rearrangement links TRBV6-1 to TRBJ2-3; the match to TRBD2 covers 13 bases. Trimming removed 4 bases from V and 2 bases from J; junction bases left unmatched: 3. CDR3 length: 16 amino acids. CDR1 MNHNS and CDR2 SASEGT come from the germline V gene. This CDR3 is CASSGGLAGSTDTQYF. Written as DNA, the CDR3 is TGTGCCAGCAGTGGGGGACTAGCGGGATCCACAGATACGCAGTATTTT.

This clone was seen a single time. The chain recombines TRBV18 with TRBJ2-3, with D perhaps matching TRBD1 (6 bases). V dropped 6 bases and J dropped 4 bases, with 17 bases sitting between them. Germline CDR1 is KGHSH and CDR2 is LQKENI. This CDR3 has 15 residues. CDR3 DNA: TGTGCCAGCTCCTTCTCCCAGGGGTCCGCAGATACGCAGTATTTT. Protein product: CASSFSQGSADTQYF.

This chain links TRBV2 with TRBJ2-7; TRBD1 aligns across 8 bases. The CDR3 sequence is 13 residues long. Germline V gene sequence: CDR1 SNHLY, CDR2 FYNNEI. V gave up 8 bases and J gave up 0 bases; unmatched junction bases: 3. The chain's CDR3 is CASQGASSYEQYF. The CDR3 DNA reads TGTGCCAGCCAGGGGGCGAGCTCCTACGAGCAGTACTTC.

This clone was seen only a few times. V and J are TRBV7-2 and TRBJ1-6; D is uncertain. V was pared by 2 bases and J by 2 bases, with 7 bases between. Looked up from germline, CDR1 is SGHTA and CDR2 is FQGNSA. The CDR3 contains 15 residues. DNA of the CDR3: TGTGCCAGCAGCTTAACGACACCCTATAATTCACCCCTCCACTTT. It translates to CASSLTTPYNSPLHF.

This clone was picked up a small number of times. V is TRBV27 and J is TRBJ1-2, with TRBD1 as a possible D gene (6 bases). Germline V gene data show CDR1 as MNHEY and CDR2 as SMNVEV (reference sequence). The CDR3 is 15 residues long. V lost 4 bases and J lost 4, with 16 bases in between. CDR3 amino acids: CASSSSGQYSYGYTF. The CDR3 bases are TGTGCCAGCAGTTCATCCGGACAGTACAGCTATGGCTACACCTTC.

This clone was detected a few times. The rearrangement links TRBV4-1 to TRBJ2-5; possibly TRBD1 for D (5 bases). The CDR3 has 15 residues. V lost 4 bases to trimming and J lost 5 bases, with 17 bases between them. The germline V gene has CDR1 MGHRA and CDR2 YSYEKL. The CDR3 nucleotides are TGCGCCAGCAGCCCCTTTTTGTCCAGGGTCGAGACCCAGTACTTC. Amino acids: CASSPFLSRVETQYF.

The chain couples TRBV6-5 to TRBJ2-1; D gene unclear. Germline V lookup: CDR1 MNHEY, CDR2 SVGAGI. V gave up 5 bases and J gave up 0 bases, with 11 bases separating them. This CDR3 spans 15 amino acids. CDR3 nucleotide sequence: TGTGCCAGCAGTCCTTCCACGAGCTCCTACAATGAGCAGTTCTTC. Protein sequence: CASSPSTSSYNEQFF.

V and J are TRBV20-1 and TRBJ1-2; 8 bases align to TRBD1. Germline assignment: CDR1 DFQATT and CDR2 SNEGSKA (reference sequence). The CDR3 length is 11 residues. The junction had 5 bases not matched to a gene; V was cut back by 6 bases and J by 8 bases. The CDR3 here is CSAPGQGGYTF. The CDR3 nucleotides read TGCAGTGCGCCCGGACAGGGAGGCTACACCTTC.

In this sample, this clone turned up once. V and J are TRBV11-1 and TRBJ2-1, with TRBD2 identical over 8 bases. With 5 bases clipped from V and 9 bases from J, the junction kept 12 bases outside the gene matches. The CDR3 extends over 15 amino acids. CDR1 SGHAT and CDR2 FQDESV come from the germline V gene (reference sequence). The CDR3 spells CASSPGGSSRGEQFF. The CDR3 DNA sequence: TGTGCCAGCAGCCCGGGGGGGTCCTCCAGAGGTGAGCAGTTCTTC.

The rearrangement links TRBV9 to TRBJ2-2; TRBD1 is a possible D gene (7 bases). V lost 4 bases, J lost 4 bases, and 17 bases lay in between. The V gene's germline CDR1 is SGDLS and CDR2 YYNGEE. This CDR3 spans 16 amino acids. The DNA for the CDR3 is TGTGCCAGCAGCACCCAGGGGGGCAGATTCACCGGGGAGCTGTTTTTT. This sequence encodes CASSTQGGRFTGELFF. The full variable domain, rest sourced from reference TRBV9 and TRBJ2-2, is DSGVTQTPKHLITATGQRVTLRCSPRSGDLSVYWYQQSLDQGLQFLIQYYNGEERAKGNILERFSAQQFPDLHSELNLSSLELGDSALYFCASSTQGGRFTGELFFGEGSRLTVL.

The chain links TRBV18 to TRBJ2-7, with 9 positions matching TRBD1. The CDR3 is 15 amino acids. V lost 2 bases, J lost 6 bases, and 8 bases stayed unmatched. Germline V gene sequence: CDR1 KGHSH, CDR2 LQKENI. CDR3 residues: CASSPTGTGSGEQYF. The CDR3, as DNA: TGTGCCAGCTCACCAACCGGGACAGGGTCAGGCGAGCAGTACTTC.

V is TRBV18 and J is TRBJ2-7, with 11 positions matching TRBD2. The CDR3 sequence is 16 residues long. V was pared by 6 bases and J by 3 bases, with 10 bases of the junction left unmatched. The germline V gene has CDR1 KGHSH and CDR2 LQKENI. The CDR3, as DNA: TGTGCCAGCTCCGGCGGTGTAGCGGGAGGGAGCTACGAGCAGTACTTC. It translates to CASSGGVAGGSYEQYF.

The V call is TRBV5-1, the J call TRBJ2-1; a possible D gene is TRBD2 (5 bases). This CDR3 has 15 amino acids. Per germline, CDR1 SGHRS and CDR2 YFSETQ. V lost 0 bases and J 7 bases, leaving 14 bases between the germline ends. The CDR3 loop reads CASSLGSGPQNEQFF. The CDR3 DNA reads TGCGCCAGCAGCTTGGGGAGCGGCCCACAGAATGAGCAGTTCTTC.

The chain recombines TRBV9 with TRBJ1-5; D remains ambiguous. The CDR3 is 16 residues long. CDR1 is SGDLS and CDR2 is YYNGEE in the germline V gene. The germline V and J ends were trimmed by 4 bases and 1 base, with 15 bases remaining between them. The CDR3 is CASSPPPVGSNQPQHF. The CDR3 nucleotides are TGTGCCAGCAGCCCCCCCCCGGTCGGGAGCAATCAGCCCCAGCATTTT. Supplemented by reference TRBV9 and TRBJ1-5, the full variable domain reads DSGVTQTPKHLITATGQRVTLRCSPRSGDLSVYWYQQSLDQGLQFLIQYYNGEERAKGNILERFSAQQFPDLHSELNLSSLELGDSALYFCASSPPPVGSNQPQHFGDGTRLSIL.

This rearrangement joins TRBV11-2 to TRBJ1-1, with D perhaps matching TRBD1 (5 bases). The CDR3 is made up of 15 amino acids. V was shortened by 2 bases and J by 8 bases, with 18 bases between the two germline ends. Germline V gene lookup returns CDR1 SGHAT and CDR2 FQNNGV. CDR3 sequence (DNA): TGTGCCAGCAGCTTATTACCCCGACAGCGAAGGGAAGCTTTCTTT. The encoded protein is CASSLLPRQRREAFF.

The J gene is TRBJ2-6, the V gene TRBV4-1; D perhaps matches TRBD1 (6 bases). Germline-derived CDR1 and CDR2 are MGHRA and YSYEKL. The CDR3 spans 18 residues. V was cut by 1 base and J by 2 bases, with 15 bases left in between. For the CDR3, the DNA is TGCGCCAGCAGCCAAGTACAGGGTATACTAACTGGGGCCAACGTCCTGACTTTC. This translates into CASSQVQGILTGANVLTF.

Only a few counts were recorded for this clone. The chain couples TRBV2 to TRBJ1-1, with a tentative D call TRBD1 (5 bases). The CDR3 loop spans 14 amino acids. Germline V CDR1 and CDR2: SNHLY, FYNNEI. The ends were cut back, 7 bases at V and 0 bases at J, with 12 bases in the middle. CDR3 in DNA: TGTGCCAGCACCTCAGACAGCATGAACACTGAAGCTTTCTTT. Translating it yields CASTSDSMNTEAFF.

The rearrangement uses TRBV13 and TRBJ2-7; TRBD2 agrees at 7 bases. Germline V gene sequence: CDR1 PRHDT, CDR2 FYEKMQ (reference sequence). V lost 4 bases and J lost 3; bases outside the gene matches: 3. CDR3 length equals 13 residues. This chain's CDR3 is CASSSGLDYEQYF. DNA of the CDR3: TGTGCCAGCAGCTCAGGACTAGACTACGAGCAGTACTTC.

This clone has just one count. The chain combines TRBV5-1 with TRBJ2-7; D is possibly TRBD2 (7 bases). Deletions cut 0 bases from V and 4 bases from J, with 17 bases between. The CDR3 contains 16 residues. Germline values: CDR1 SGHRS, CDR2 YFSETQ. The CDR3 here is CASSLALRGAPYEQYF. The CDR3 bases are TGCGCCAGCAGCTTGGCCCTCCGGGGGGCCCCTTACGAGCAGTACTTC.

The chain links TRBV7-3 to TRBJ2-3; 11 positions match TRBD2. The CDR3 is 18 amino acids. With V trimmed by 4 bases and J by 5 bases, 14 bases remained unmatched. Germline V gene data show CDR1 as SGHTA and CDR2 as FQGTGA. The DNA of the CDR3 is TGTGCCAGCAGCTCCAGAGCTACTAGCGGGAGAATGGGAGATACGCAGTATTTT. Its translation: CASSSRATSGRMGDTQYF. Using reference TRBV7-3 and TRBJ2-3 for the parts outside the CDR3, the full variable domain is GAGVSQTPSNKVTEKGKYVELRCDPISGHTALYWYRQSLGQGPEFLIYFQGTGAADDSGLPNDRFFAVRPEGSVSTLKIQRTERGDSAVYLCASSSRATSGRMGDTQYFGPGTRLTVL.